The 28 T cell receptor beta chains given below trace back to one sample, sequenced in a study of blood T cells in healthy people across ages. Combining a sample-barcoded 5' primer with a J-beta primer mix, a second PCR ran for 7 to 11 cycles. TCRdb fed the 5' RACE reads into MiXCR, producing one record per CDR3 protein. The data contain 1.5 million to 2 million distinct CDR3 sequences, 25% to 30% of them singletons. The sample was blood. These receptors originate from a woman in her 30s in good health.

Concerning this clonotype itself: At one boundary the junction diverges from the germline segment, which might be a read error. V usage is TRBV20-1 and J usage is TRBJ2-5, with D tentatively TRBD1 or TRBD2 (5 bases each). The germline CDR1 and CDR2 sequences are DFQATT and SNEGSKA (reference sequence). The CDR3 runs to 14 residues. The CDR3, as DNA: TGCAGTTTCCACGCCGACGGGGCGAGGGAGACCCGGTACTTC. Translated: CSFHADGARETRYF.

This chain uses TRBV3-1 with TRBJ2-5; D uncertain. V was clipped by 1 base and J by 5 bases, with 8 bases between them. CDR1 and CDR2 (germline): LGHDT, YNNKEL (reference sequence). The CDR3 sequence is 13 residues long. The CDR3 DNA reads TGTGCCAGCAGCCAAGGAGGTTGGGAGACCCAGTACTTC. This translates into CASSQGGWETQYF.

This chain connects TRBV7-9 to TRBJ2-7; either TRBD1 or TRBD2 may supply D (5 bases each). V lost 6 bases and J 6 bases, leaving 18 bases between the germline ends. Germline V gene lookup returns CDR1 SEHNR and CDR2 FQNEAQ (reference sequence). The CDR3 is 14 amino acids. The CDR3 DNA sequence: TGTGCCAGCAGTCAACGCAGGGAAGCGGCCGAGCAGTACTTC. It codes for CASSQRREAAEQYF.

This clonotype came up a few times. The V gene is TRBV2, the J gene TRBJ2-7, with a weak D call TRBD1 (6 bases). Trimming removed 6 bases from V and 4 bases from J, with 13 bases in between. The CDR3 spans 13 residues. CDR1 is SNHLY and CDR2 is FYNNEI in the germline V gene. The CDR3 DNA is TGTGCCAGCAGGCAGGGGTCGACTTACGAGCAGTACTTC. Its translation is CASRQGSTYEQYF.

This clonotype was counted only a few times. Here the CDR3 reads CSARGGIGWNEQFF. The CDR3 nucleotides are TGCAGTGCTAGAGGGGGTATAGGGTGGAATGAGCAGTTCTTC. This chain uses TRBV20-1 with TRBJ2-1; D unclear. This CDR3 is built from 14 residues. CDR1 is DFQATT, CDR2 SNEGSKA, per germline (reference sequence). V was trimmed by 1 base and J by 7 bases, leaving 14 bases between them.

The gene calls are TRBV9 and TRBJ1-5; D not resolved. The CDR3 covers 14 residues. The ends were cut back, 2 bases at V and 9 bases at J, with 15 bases in the middle. Looked up from germline, CDR1 is SGDLS and CDR2 is YYNGEE. CDR3 sequence: CASSVGRTEGPQHF. CDR3 sequence (DNA): TGTGCCAGCAGCGTGGGCAGGACGGAAGGGCCCCAGCATTTT.

J is TRBJ2-7 and V is TRBV24-1; maybe TRBD2 (5 bases). Trimming removed 6 bases at V and 6 bases at J, with 11 bases between. This CDR3 has 12 residues. The germline CDR1 and CDR2 sequences are KGHDR and SFDVKD. The CDR3 bases are TGTGCCACCAGTTTCTGGGAGTTCGAGCAGTACTTC. It is translated as CATSFWEFEQYF.

This clonotype has at least ten counts. The chain uses TRBV12-3 or TRBV12-4 and TRBJ2-1; no definite D call. This CDR3 has 15 amino acids. V lost 5 bases and J lost 2, with 13 bases in between. The CDR3 DNA follows: TGTGCCAGCAGTGCTGGCGGTTCAGCCTACAATGAGCAGTTCTTC. Residues: CASSAGGSAYNEQFF.

This clonotype is a singleton in its sample. J is TRBJ2-3 and V is TRBV12-3 or TRBV12-4; 7 nucleotides align to TRBD2. The length of the CDR3 is 12 residues. The J segment lost 5 bases and the V segment lost 8 bases, leaving 4 bases of the junction unmatched. CDR3 sequence reads: CASRVAGDTQYF. In nucleotides, the CDR3 is TGTGCCAGCCGCGTAGCGGGAGATACGCAGTATTTT.

In its sample, this clonotype was seen a few times. The chain employs TRBV4-1 and TRBJ1-6; 8 nucleotides agree with TRBD1. Trimming took 4 bases from V and 13 from J; bases not matched to a gene: 12. Looked up from germline, CDR1 is MGHRA and CDR2 is YSYEKL. The CDR3 is made up of 15 amino acids. This chain's CDR3 is CASSPSGGSFSPLHF. CDR3 bases: TGCGCCAGCAGCCCATCAGGGGGCTCCTTCTCCCCCCTCCACTTT.

On this clonotype itself: Since no conserved phenylalanine or tryptophan closes the CDR3, a read error is the likely cause. The gene calls are TRBV12-3 or TRBV12-4 and TRBJ1-4, with D possibly TRBD1 on 6 matching bases. Between the trimmed V and J ends, which lost 5 bases and 8 bases, there was a span of 12 bases. The CDR3 runs to 13 residues. The CDR3 bases are TGTGCCAGCAGTCGGACAGAAGAAGAAAAACTGTTTTTG. Its protein product is CASSRTEEEKLFL.

This clonotype has ten or more counts. The chain couples TRBV12-3 or TRBV12-4 to TRBJ2-3; TRBD2 agrees at 8 bases. The CDR3 sequence is 14 residues long. Trimming at V came to 10 bases and at J to 6 bases, leaving 12 bases not matched to a gene. CDR3 bases: TGTGCCACCAGACGGGAGGGACGGGCGGATACGCAGTATTTT. Its protein product is CATRREGRADTQYF.

In regard to this clonotype: A much larger clonotype is one base distant, so this may be a read error. V usage is TRBV12-3 or TRBV12-4 and J usage is TRBJ2-7; D possibly corresponds to TRBD2 (5 bases). This CDR3 has 14 amino acids. The CDR3, as DNA: TGTGCCAACAGTACAGACTACAATTCCTACGAGCAGTACTTC. Amino acid sequence: CANSTDYNSYEQYF.

This clonotype has ten or more counts. The V gene is TRBV5-5, the J gene TRBJ1-2; 11 nucleotides align to TRBD1. The CDR3 extends over 13 amino acids. Germline V CDR1 and CDR2: SGHKS, YYEKEE (reference sequence). V lost 4 bases to trimming and J lost 6 bases; unmatched junction nucleotides: 2. CDR3 residues: CASSRTGGDGYTF. The CDR3 DNA reads TGTGCCAGCAGCCGGACAGGGGGCGATGGCTACACCTTC.

The V gene is TRBV28, the J gene TRBJ1-4; no clear D. Germline CDR1 and CDR2: MDHEN and SYDVKM. The CDR3 is made up of 15 amino acids. Trimming left V 5 bases short and J 8 bases short, with 18 bases between. The CDR3 region is CASSGVGSRQEKLFF. Written as DNA, the CDR3 is TGTGCCAGCAGTGGGGTGGGGTCCAGGCAGGAAAAACTGTTTTTT.

In this sample, this clonotype turned up many times. The rearrangement joins TRBV6-5 to TRBJ2-5, with D maybe TRBD1 (5 bases). Trimming pared 6 bases from V and 4 bases from J, leaving 12 bases between. Germline CDR1 reads MNHEY; CDR2 reads SVGAGI. This CDR3 is built from 13 residues. The CDR3 coding sequence is TGTGCCAGCAGATGGTTTAGGGGAGAGACCCAGTACTTC. Translating it yields CASRWFRGETQYF.

The chain is built from TRBV20-1 and TRBJ2-7, with 10 bases aligning to TRBD2. The junction had 11 bases not matched to a gene; V was cut back by 6 bases and J by 9 bases. CDR3 length: 13 amino acids. Germline CDR1 DFQATT, CDR2 SNEGSKA (reference sequence). CDR3 sequence: CSAPGPSGGAQYF. CDR3 nucleotides: TGCAGTGCCCCCGGGCCTAGCGGGGGTGCGCAGTACTTC.

The chain carries TRBV4-3 and TRBJ2-5; D unresolved. Trimming took 0 bases from V and 11 from J, leaving 16 bases between them. Germline V gene lookup returns CDR1 LGHNA and CDR2 YSLEER. The CDR3 covers 14 residues. The CDR3 DNA sequence: TGCGCCAGCAGCCAAGATGTCGGCCAGCGAGCGCAGTACTTC. It codes for CASSQDVGQRAQYF.

The chain recombines TRBV27 with TRBJ1-6, with no clear D. The CDR3 is 13 residues long. V gave up 11 bases and J gave up 9 bases, with 17 bases separating them. Germline V gene data show CDR1 as MNHEY and CDR2 as SMNVEV (reference sequence). The CDR3 is CASKDGYSSPLHF. CDR3 DNA sequence: TGTGCCTCAAAGGACGGCTACTCTTCACCCCTCCACTTT.

V and J are TRBV2 and TRBJ2-3; D is tentatively TRBD1 or TRBD2 (5 bases each). There are 15 residues in the CDR3. V lost 6 bases and J 0 bases, leaving 13 bases between the germline ends. From germline, CDR1 is SNHLY and CDR2 FYNNEI. CDR3 bases: TGTGCCAGCAGCGGGACCGCCAGTAGCACAGATACGCAGTATTTT. It translates to CASSGTASSTDTQYF.

This clonotype was found a few times. This chain links TRBV6-6 with TRBJ1-6, with D hard to call. V lost 10 bases and J 7 bases, leaving 14 bases between the germline ends. This CDR3 region has 13 residues. CDR1 and CDR2 (germline): MNHNY, SVGAGI (reference sequence). The CDR3 nucleotides are TGTGCCACCGGGCGGGAAGGGAATTCACCCCTCCACTTT. Amino acids: CATGREGNSPLHF.

This clonotype was detected a few times. The chain is built from TRBV12-3 or TRBV12-4 and TRBJ2-5; D is perhaps TRBD1 (6 bases). V was trimmed by 2 bases and J by 4 bases, leaving 11 bases between them. There are 14 residues in the CDR3. CDR3 DNA sequence: TGTGCCAGCAGTTTATGGGGACACCTAGAGACCCAGTACTTC. It is translated as CASSLWGHLETQYF.

The rearrangement uses TRBV20-1 and TRBJ1-6; D perhaps matches TRBD1 (6 bases). Germline V gives CDR1 DFQATT, CDR2 SNEGSKA (reference sequence). This CDR3 is 13 amino acids long. V lost 2 bases to trimming and J lost 8 bases, with 10 bases between them. The CDR3 here is CSARRTADSPLHF. Written as DNA, the CDR3 is TGCAGTGCTAGAAGGACAGCAGATTCACCCCTCCACTTT.

In this sample, this clonotype turned up a few times. The chain couples TRBV2 to TRBJ2-6; the D is unclear. CDR1 SNHLY and CDR2 FYNNEI come from the germline V gene. V lost 1 base and J 3 bases, leaving 1 base between the germline ends. This CDR3 has 13 residues. This CDR3 is CASSEGGANVLTF. DNA of the CDR3: TGTGCCAGCAGTGAAGGTGGGGCCAACGTCCTGACTTTC.

As regards this clonotype: A read error may explain this, as a much larger clone is one base away. The rearrangement joins TRBV20-1 to TRBJ2-1; TRBD2 matches 13 bases. V trimming: 4 bases; J trimming: 7 bases; junction bases outside the gene matches: 7. The CDR3 is 15 residues long. The germline CDR1 and CDR2 sequences are DFQATT and SNEGSKA (reference sequence). The CDR3 region is CSAIGTSGTSNEQFF. For the CDR3, the DNA is TGCAGTGCTATCGGGACTAGCGGGACTTCAAATGAGCAGTTCTTC.

The V gene is TRBV7-7, the J gene TRBJ2-7; D is perhaps TRBD2 (6 bases). Germline lookup yields CDR1 SSHAT and CDR2 FNYEAQ (reference sequence). CDR3 length: 15 residues. The ends were cut back, 4 bases at V and 1 base at J, with 14 bases in the middle. CDR3 in amino acids: CASSSAVGGSYEQYF. The CDR3 region has the DNA TGTGCCAGCAGCTCAGCGGTGGGGGGATCCTACGAGCAGTACTTC.

This chain connects TRBV6-5 to TRBJ1-2; 7 nucleotides agree with TRBD1. The junction had 4 bases not matched to a gene; V was cut back by 6 bases and J by 6 bases. The CDR3 is made up of 12 amino acids. Germline-derived CDR1 and CDR2 are MNHEY and SVGAGI. CDR3 coding DNA: TGTGCCAGCAGAAAGGGGGCACATGGCTACACCTTC. This gives the protein CASRKGAHGYTF.

This clonotype has ten or more counts. This chain's CDR3 is CASSYQPQGAGANVLTF. The CDR3 nucleotides read TGTGCCAGCAGTTATCAGCCCCAGGGGGCTGGGGCCAACGTCCTGACTTTC. The J gene is TRBJ2-6, the V gene TRBV6-6, with 7 bases fitting TRBD1. V gave up 3 bases and J gave up 2 bases; unmatched junction bases: 7. CDR1 MNHNY and CDR2 SVGAGI come from the germline V gene (reference sequence). The CDR3 is 17 amino acids.